A selection of T cell receptor beta chains follows, all from one sample in a study of metastatic and nonmetastatic thyroid tumors. TCRdb reprocessed the PCR reads via MiXCR. The table includes some 38,000 clones, around 20% detected once. Source material: blood. These receptors were taken from a female donor with papillary thyroid cancer or a benign thyroid nodule (not recorded which). Some clones in this sample may be carry-over from other donors' samples. Both conserved end residues are part of each CDR3. D genes are given only for firm matches. The listing skips clone size in some rows; elsewhere it reads once, few, many or a size class.

v_gene	d_gene	abundance	len	j_gene	CDR3nt	CDR3aa
TRBV4-3	NA	NA	16	TRBJ2-7	TGCGCCAGCAACCAAGAGGTCGGCATGGGCCACTACGAGCAGTACTTC	CASNQEVGMGHYEQYF
TRBV7-2	TRBD1	many	12	TRBJ2-4	TGTGCCAGCAGCCGACAGGGAGACATTCAGTACTTC	CASSRQGDIQYF
TRBV20-1	NA	many	16	TRBJ2-1	TGCAGTGCTAGTCCCACCAAGCGGACCTTCTACAATGAGCAGTTCTTC	CSASPTKRTFYNEQFF
TRBV6-1	NA	many	12	TRBJ2-1	TGTGCCAGCAGCCCGACGGGGGTCGGGCAGTTCTTC	CASSPTGVGQFF
TRBV20-1	TRBD1	many	14	TRBJ2-7	TGCAGTGCTAGTGGGGGACAGGGGACCTACGAGCAGTACTTC	CSASGGQGTYEQYF
TRBV6-1	TRBD2	many	14	TRBJ2-2	TGTGCCAGCAGTGACGGGGGGGTAACCGGGGAGCTGTTTTTT	CASSDGGVTGELFF
TRBV7-9	TRBD1	many	18	TRBJ2-1	TGTGCCAGCAGCTTCTCCTCATCGCGGGACAGGGGGATCAATGAGCAGTTCTTC	CASSFSSSRDRGINEQFF
TRBV18	NA	many	16	TRBJ1-4	TGTGCCAGCTCACCAGGTCAGGCTGCAACTAATGAAAAACTGTTTTTT	CASSPGQAATNEKLFF
TRBV5-4	TRBD2	many	16	TRBJ2-1	TGTGCCAGCAGCCCAGGGACTAGCGGGAGGCGGGGTGAGCAGTTCTTC	CASSPGTSGRRGEQFF
TRBV20-1	TRBD2	many	15	TRBJ2-7	TGCAGTGCTTCGCTAGCGGGAGGGCCGACCTACGAGCAGTACTTC	CSASLAGGPTYEQYF
TRBV5-1	NA	many	14	TRBJ2-5	TGCGCCAGCAGCTTGGAGCGGTACCAAGAGACCCAGTACTTC	CASSLERYQETQYF
TRBV18	TRBD1	NA	15	TRBJ2-1	TGTGCCAGCTCCCTACAGGGGTCTATGGCCAATGAGCAGTTCTTC	CASSLQGSMANEQFF
TRBV27	NA	many	14	TRBJ1-2	TGTGCCAGCAGTTTATCGATACAGGGAAGCGGCTACACCTTC	CASSLSIQGSGYTF
TRBV6-1	TRBD1	many	13	TRBJ1-2	TGTGCCACCCTCGATGACAGGGGCTATGGCTACACCTTC	CATLDDRGYGYTF
TRBV28	TRBD2	NA	17	TRBJ2-1	TGTGCCAGCAGCCTCCCTAGCGGGGGCTCCCTGTGCAATGAGCAGTTCTTC	CASSLPSGGSLCNEQFF
TRBV30	NA	many	14	TRBJ2-3	TGTGCCTGGAGCCTTTGGGAGACCACAGATACGCAGTATTTT	CAWSLWETTDTQYF
TRBV6-4	NA	many	13	TRBJ2-2	TGTGCCAGCAGTGACTCTAATGCCGGGGAGCTGTTTTTT	CASSDSNAGELFF
TRBV7-2	NA	many	12	TRBJ2-7	TGTGCCAGCAGCTTAGTTGGGTACGAGCAGTACTTC	CASSLVGYEQYF
TRBV24-1	NA	many	13	TRBJ2-3	TGTGCCACCAGTGACCCCTCCACGGATACGCAGTATTTT	CATSDPSTDTQYF
TRBV15	NA	many	15	TRBJ2-5	TGTGCCACCAGCAGGGGGGGGGCCAATCGAGAGACCCAGTACTTC	CATSRGGANRETQYF
TRBV2	NA	many	10	TRBJ2-7	TGTGCCAGCTCAACATACGAGCAGTACTTC	CASSTYEQYF
TRBV7-2	NA	many	16	TRBJ2-7	TGTGCCAGCAGCTTAGTTGCGGGGGCCAGCTCCTACGAGCAGTACTTC	CASSLVAGASSYEQYF
TRBV12-3/TRBV12-4	NA	few	13	TRBJ1-1	TGTGCCAGCATCAAGGGAGCTAACACTGAAGCTTTCTTT	CASIKGANTEAFF
TRBV9	NA	many	14	TRBJ2-1	TGTGCCAGCAGCGTAGATGGTAGCGGAGGGGAGCAGTTCTTC	CASSVDGSGGEQFF
TRBV6-1	NA	many	11	TRBJ2-1	TGTGCCAGCACCAGGGGAAATGAGCAGTTCTTC	CASTRGNEQFF
TRBV20-1	TRBD2	medium-sized	13	TRBJ2-7	TGCAGTGCTAGAGGCGGGAGCGACCACGAGCAGTACTTC	CSARGGSDHEQYF
TRBV7-8	TRBD1	many	13	TRBJ1-2	TGTGCCAGCAGCTTAGACAGGGGTGATGGCTACACCTTC	CASSLDRGDGYTF
TRBV24-1	NA	NA	13	TRBJ2-3	TGTGCCACCAGCGAAAGTGTGGCTGATACGCAGTATTTT	CATSESVADTQYF
TRBV12-3/TRBV12-4	NA	many	12	TRBJ1-2	TGTGCCAGCCGGGACAATAACTATGGCTACACCTTC	CASRDNNYGYTF
TRBV7-2	NA	NA	12	TRBJ1-2	TGTGCCAGCAGCCCGCTGACAGTAGACCCCACCTTC	CASSPLTVDPTF
TRBV28	NA	NA	14	TRBJ1-6	TGTGCCAGCAGGGGGTCGGGGGTAGATTCACCCCTCAAATTT	CASRGSGVDSPLKF
TRBV20-1	NA	many	16	TRBJ2-1	TGCAGTGCTAGAGATATAAGAGGGCCCTCCTACAATGAGCAGTTCTTC	CSARDIRGPSYNEQFF
TRBV7-9	NA	medium-sized	14	TRBJ1-2	TGTGCCAGCAGCTCCTCAGGGGCCTCCTATGGCTACACCTTC	CASSSSGASYGYTF
TRBV7-2	NA	NA	14	TRBJ2-7	TGTGCCAGCAGCTTAGCGGCAGGGGCCTACGAGCAGTACTTC	CASSLAAGAYEQYF
TRBV28	NA	many	13	TRBJ1-1	TGTGCCAGCAGACAACCTTCAGGGAGCGGGGCTTTCTTT	CASRQPSGSGAFF
TRBV5-4	TRBD2	many	14	TRBJ2-1	TGTGCCAGCAGCACTAGCGGAACCTACAATGAGCAGTTCTTC	CASSTSGTYNEQFF
TRBV6-1	NA	NA	15	TRBJ2-2	TGTGCCAGCAGCCCATTCAACAGGTCCCCCGGGGAGCTGTTTTTT	CASSPFNRSPGELFF
TRBV6-1	NA	medium-sized	14	TRBJ2-2	TGTGCCAGCAGAAGGGTGGGGGAAACCGGGGAGCTGTTTTTT	CASRRVGETGELFF
TRBV30	TRBD1	many	14	TRBJ1-4	TGTGCCTGGAGCGACAGGGATCGGGATGAAAAACTGTTTTTT	CAWSDRDRDEKLFF
TRBV20-1	TRBD1	NA	14	TRBJ2-7	TGCAGTGCTAGTCTCTGGACAGGGGTCTACGAGCAGTACTTC	CSASLWTGVYEQYF
TRBV18	NA	NA	13	TRBJ1-2	TGTGCCAGCTCAACTGACAGGCTCTATGGCTACACCTTC	CASSTDRLYGYTF
TRBV6-1	NA	few	13	TRBJ2-7	TGCGCCAGCAGTGACTCGGGGTCTCACGAGCAGTACTTC	CASSDSGSHEQYF
TRBV20-1	NA	many	12	TRBJ2-7	TGCAGTGCCAACGACGGGGGCTACGAGCAGTACTTC	CSANDGGYEQYF
TRBV10-2	NA	NA	13	TRBJ2-1	TGCGCCAGCAGTGCCATAGCGTACAATGAGCAGTTCTTC	CASSAIAYNEQFF
TRBV12-3/TRBV12-4	TRBD1	few	16	TRBJ1-4	TGTGCCAGCAGTCGACAGGGGACGGGGCATACCGAAAAACTGTTTTTT	CASSRQGTGHTEKLFF
TRBV27	TRBD1	many	17	TRBJ1-1	TGTGCCAGCCTGGGACAGGACCCTCTAGGTAGGGGCACTGAAGCTTTCTTT	CASLGQDPLGRGTEAFF
TRBV6-1	TRBD2	NA	21	TRBJ2-5	TGTGCCAGCAGTGAATCTACACGAAGGGTAGCGGGAGGCCCTGGGCTGGAGACCCAGTACTTC	CASSESTRRVAGGPGLETQYF
TRBV20-1	TRBD2	many	19	TRBJ2-5	TGCAGTGCTAGGGGGACGACAGGGGGACTAGCGGGGATCCAAGAGACCCAGTACTTC	CSARGTTGGLAGIQETQYF